This is a list of T cell receptor beta chains from one sample in a study of T cell repertoires in cytomegalovirus infection. Each CDR3 protein gets one entry after TCRdb re-called the reads with MiXCR. This table holds some 500,000 distinct CDR3 sequences, 40% found once. Antigens for these TCRs are unknown. The starting material was cultured PBMCs, obtained from culture after CMV antigen stimulation. These receptors were collected from a human donor in good health (CMV status not recorded). Some clones in this sample may be carry-over from other donors' samples. CDR3s include the opening cysteine and the closing phenylalanine or tryptophan.

TRBV6-6 | 15 | CASSFRDRLYYEQYF
TRBV19 | 16 | CASSIPPGTGGETQYF
TRBV29-1 | 13 | CSVRDRYNYGYTF
TRBV12-5 | 13 | CASGRGQRETQYF
TRBV6-2/TRBV6-3 | 15 | CASSYSGLIITEAFF
TRBV7-2 | 14 | CASGGSGFKGPLHF
TRBV12-3/TRBV12-4 | 14 | CASSLARQLYGYTF
TRBV7-9 | 13 | CASTLYGGTEAFF
TRBV18 | 18 | CASSWDRVIELEDSPLHF
TRBV10-3 | 17 | CAISESNRGGVTDTQYF
TRBV4-1 | 14 | CASSQGETKDIQYF
TRBV7-2 | 15 | CASSLRDLTYNEQFF
TRBV7-8 | 14 | CASSLGVGGNEQYF
TRBV19 | 11 | CASSHGYEQYF
TRBV19 | 16 | CASRDGGLSGANVLTF
TRBV7-2 | 12 | CASSRTNYGYTF
TRBV6-2/TRBV6-3 | 13 | CASMSSGSYEQYF
TRBV19 | 14 | CASSPWGRKNIQYF
TRBV5-6 | 17 | CASSLANPLSSYNEQFF
TRBV18 | 13 | CASSPGQALEQYF
TRBV5-1 | 14 | CASSFIGITYEQYF
TRBV7-2 | 14 | CASSRTSANNEQFF
TRBV6-2/TRBV6-3 | 15 | CASGDRKREGNEQFF
TRBV7-4 | 13 | CARPHTPGTEAFF
TRBV7-6 | 19 | CASSPVLEAGGMRTGELFF
TRBV5-1 | 15 | CASSFGQDSNYGYTF
TRBV11-1 | 14 | CASSKDWQNSPLHF
TRBV10-3 | 16 | CAISPGEGTSTDTQYF
TRBV20-1 | 16 | CSAVAGTSDSYNEQFF
TRBV11-2 | 14 | CASSSGSGGETQYF
TRBV20-1 | 13 | CSALVWGSREQYF